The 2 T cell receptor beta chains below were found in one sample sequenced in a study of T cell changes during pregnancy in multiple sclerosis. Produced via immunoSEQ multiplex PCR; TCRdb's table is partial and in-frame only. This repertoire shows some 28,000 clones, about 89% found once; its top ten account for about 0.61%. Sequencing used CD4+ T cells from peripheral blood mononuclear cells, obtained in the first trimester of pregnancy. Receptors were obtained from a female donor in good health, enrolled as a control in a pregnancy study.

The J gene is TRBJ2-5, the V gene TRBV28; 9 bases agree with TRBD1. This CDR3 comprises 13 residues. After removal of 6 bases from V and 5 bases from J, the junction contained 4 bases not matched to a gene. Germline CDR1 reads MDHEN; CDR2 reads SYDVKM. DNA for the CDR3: TGTGCCAGCAGAACAGGGGGCCTTGAGACCCAGTACTTC. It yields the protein CASRTGGLETQYF. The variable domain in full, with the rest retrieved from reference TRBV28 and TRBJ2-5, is DVKVTQSSRYLVKRTGEKVFLECVQDMDHENMFWYRQDPGLGLRLIYFSYDVKMKEKGDIPEGYSVSREKKERFSLILESASTNQTSMYLCASRTGGLETQYFGPGTRLLVL.

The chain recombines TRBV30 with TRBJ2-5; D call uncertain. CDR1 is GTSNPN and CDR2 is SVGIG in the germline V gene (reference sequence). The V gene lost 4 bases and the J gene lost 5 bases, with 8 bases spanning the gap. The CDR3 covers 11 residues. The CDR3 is CAWTSTETQYF. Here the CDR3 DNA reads TGTGCCTGGACTAGTACGGAGACCCAGTACTTC.